The clone carrying this T cell receptor (beta chain) is medium-sized in the sample. The data are from a study of OX40 agonist ivuxolimab in advanced cancers. In the study overall: Eligibility admitted prior anti-PD-1, anti-PD-L1 or anti-CTLA-4 therapy; around 38% had some.

This CDR3 has 14 residues. From germline, CDR1 is SGHNT and CDR2 YYREEE (reference sequence). V gave up 3 bases and J gave up 1 base, with 10 bases separating them. The data were produced by immunoSEQ multiplex PCR, yet TCRdb's version contains in-frame clones alone and is incomplete. The data hold 15,000 to 20,000 clones, with around 90% observed a single time. Peripheral blood came from all dose cohorts at three timepoints. J is TRBJ2-5 and V is TRBV5-4, with a weak D call TRBD2 (6 bases). The sequencing here drew on CD4+ or CD8+ T cells sorted from blood, taken in a trial of the OX40 agonist ivuxolimab. The receptor's source is an adult with an advanced solid tumor such as melanoma, head and neck, liver or kidney cancer. CDR3 DNA sequence: TGTGCCAGCAGCTCCGCCGGGGGCCAAGAGACCCAGTACTTC. This translates into CASSSAGGQETQYF.